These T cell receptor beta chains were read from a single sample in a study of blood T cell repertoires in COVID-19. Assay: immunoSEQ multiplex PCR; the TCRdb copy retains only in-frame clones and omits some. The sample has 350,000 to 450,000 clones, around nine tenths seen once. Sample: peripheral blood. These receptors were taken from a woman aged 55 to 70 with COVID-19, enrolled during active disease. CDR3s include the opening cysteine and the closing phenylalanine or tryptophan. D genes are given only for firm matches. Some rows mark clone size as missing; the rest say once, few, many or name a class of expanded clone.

CDR3aa: CASSARHISGNTIYF
d_gene: .
abundance: .
j_gene: TRBJ1-3
v_gene: TRBV9

CDR3aa: CASNKGGSGSYNEQFF
d_gene: TRBD2
abundance: .
j_gene: TRBJ2-1
v_gene: TRBV5-4

CDR3aa: CASRQFPLNTEAFF
d_gene: .
abundance: .
j_gene: TRBJ1-1
v_gene: TRBV6-5

CDR3aa: CASSIAPPGETQYF
d_gene: .
abundance: .
j_gene: TRBJ2-5
v_gene: TRBV19

CDR3aa: CASSQNRWSGDPSEQYF
d_gene: .
abundance: .
j_gene: TRBJ2-7
v_gene: TRBV3-1/TRBV3-2

CDR3aa: CASSIGGSTNEKLFF
d_gene: .
abundance: .
j_gene: TRBJ1-4
v_gene: TRBV19

CDR3aa: CASSFGGAGTEAFF
d_gene: .
abundance: .
j_gene: TRBJ1-1
v_gene: TRBV27

CDR3aa: CATRGGQDGNTEAFF
d_gene: TRBD1
abundance: .
j_gene: TRBJ1-1
v_gene: TRBV24-1

CDR3aa: CASSGSGGDSYNEQFF
d_gene: TRBD2
abundance: .
j_gene: TRBJ2-1
v_gene: TRBV9

CDR3aa: CASSSQGAGDYSNQPQHF
d_gene: TRBD1
abundance: .
j_gene: TRBJ1-5
v_gene: TRBV5-1

CDR3aa: CASSPRTGGDYEQYF
d_gene: TRBD1
abundance: .
j_gene: TRBJ2-7
v_gene: TRBV7-2

CDR3aa: CASSLESGETQYF
d_gene: .
abundance: .
j_gene: TRBJ2-5
v_gene: TRBV12-3/TRBV12-4

CDR3aa: CASSTTAINTEAFF
d_gene: .
abundance: .
j_gene: TRBJ1-1
v_gene: TRBV9

CDR3aa: CASRRTARPIGYTF
d_gene: .
abundance: .
j_gene: TRBJ1-2
v_gene: TRBV6-5

CDR3aa: CASSSGGQGYTEAFF
d_gene: TRBD1
abundance: .
j_gene: TRBJ1-1
v_gene: TRBV7-9

CDR3aa: CASSFGGQGEGYGYTF
d_gene: .
abundance: .
j_gene: TRBJ1-2
v_gene: TRBV12-1

CDR3aa: CASSPPSRGTTGANVLTF
d_gene: .
abundance: .
j_gene: TRBJ2-6
v_gene: TRBV18

CDR3aa: CASTRDLISNQPQHF
d_gene: .
abundance: few
j_gene: TRBJ1-5
v_gene: TRBV6-5

CDR3aa: CASSQGGRTDTQYF
d_gene: .
abundance: .
j_gene: TRBJ2-3
v_gene: TRBV4-2

CDR3aa: CARKIGLAKNIQYF
d_gene: .
abundance: .
j_gene: TRBJ2-4
v_gene: TRBV14

CDR3aa: CASSESPYSGALHYEQYF
d_gene: TRBD2
abundance: .
j_gene: TRBJ2-7
v_gene: TRBV2

CDR3aa: CASSSLGLAGEGETQYF
d_gene: TRBD2
abundance: once
j_gene: TRBJ2-5
v_gene: TRBV5-1

CDR3aa: CASSQGGVNSPLHF
d_gene: .
abundance: .
j_gene: TRBJ1-6
v_gene: TRBV4-1

CDR3aa: CASSSDKGNEQFF
d_gene: .
abundance: .
j_gene: TRBJ2-1
v_gene: TRBV7-3

CDR3aa: CASSEMAGSYNEQFF
d_gene: .
abundance: .
j_gene: TRBJ2-1
v_gene: TRBV7-2

CDR3aa: CSVPHRTSGGAGTQYF
d_gene: TRBD2
abundance: .
j_gene: TRBJ2-3
v_gene: TRBV29-1

CDR3aa: CASSADRGRMNTEAFF
d_gene: TRBD1
abundance: once
j_gene: TRBJ1-1
v_gene: TRBV5-1

CDR3aa: CASSVPGQGDNEQYF
d_gene: TRBD1
abundance: .
j_gene: TRBJ2-7
v_gene: TRBV2

CDR3aa: CASNKTGRPQPQHF
d_gene: TRBD1
abundance: .
j_gene: TRBJ1-5
v_gene: TRBV6-4

CDR3aa: CASSRPFGTGVYEQYF
d_gene: TRBD1
abundance: .
j_gene: TRBJ2-7
v_gene: TRBV7-2

CDR3aa: CASSFQGAGANVLTF
d_gene: .
abundance: .
j_gene: TRBJ2-6
v_gene: TRBV5-6

CDR3aa: CASSPPAGGRTDTQYF
d_gene: TRBD2
abundance: .
j_gene: TRBJ2-3
v_gene: TRBV18

CDR3aa: CASSRDRGVGGYTF
d_gene: TRBD1
abundance: .
j_gene: TRBJ1-2
v_gene: TRBV2

CDR3aa: CASSLGQAGEQYF
d_gene: TRBD1
abundance: .
j_gene: TRBJ2-7
v_gene: TRBV9

CDR3aa: CASSLSAGYEQYF
d_gene: .
abundance: .
j_gene: TRBJ2-7
v_gene: TRBV5-1

CDR3aa: CASADRTYNEQFF
d_gene: .
abundance: .
j_gene: TRBJ2-1
v_gene: TRBV5-1

CDR3aa: CSASSAGLLSYNEQFF
d_gene: .
abundance: .
j_gene: TRBJ2-1
v_gene: TRBV20-1